A selection of T cell receptor beta chains follows, all from one sample in a study of T-cell reconstitution after alpha-beta-depleted transplantation in children. TCRdb redid the calling of the PCR reads with MiXCR, one entry per CDR3 protein. The table has hundreds of thousands of distinct CDR3 sequences, roughly 13% seen once. The material was PBMCs, mostly from graft donor cells, obtained 360 days after TCRalphabeta/CD19-depleted stem cell transplant. The receptors here all came from a male patient younger than 18 who had a stem cell transplant for acute myeloid leukemia, so the T cells may come from the graft donor. The CDR3 runs from the conserved cysteine through the conserved F or W. The D gene is left open where the match is weak. Size is stated for part of the rows, as once, few or many counts, or as a class when the clone is expanded.

- few TRBJ2-1 TRBV20-1 15 CSANDRLSSYNEQFF TGCAGTGCTAACGACAGGCTCAGCTCCTACAATGAGCAGTTCTTC
- few TRBJ2-1 TRBV6-2/TRBV6-3 13 CASRPLVNNEQFF TGTGCCAGCCGTCCTCTGGTCAACAATGAGCAGTTCTTC
TRBD2 few TRBJ2-1 TRBV11-1 17 CASSSEPGLAGIYEQFF TGTGCCAGCAGCTCCGAACCGGGACTAGCGGGAATCTATGAGCAGTTCTTC
TRBD2 - TRBJ2-7 TRBV28 14 CASSLSGRRYEQYF TGTGCCAGCAGTCTTAGCGGGAGGAGGTACGAGCAGTACTTC
TRBD2 many TRBJ2-1 TRBV20-1 15 CSAGGLAGGPGEQFF TGCAGTGCTGGGGGACTAGCGGGAGGGCCAGGTGAGCAGTTCTTC
TRBD2 many TRBJ2-1 TRBV7-6 14 CASSTGLAYNEQFF TGTGCCAGCAGCACGGGACTAGCTTACAATGAGCAGTTCTTC
TRBD1 many TRBJ2-7 TRBV12-3/TRBV12-4 16 CASSPRQGPSSYEQYF TGTGCCAGCAGCCCCCGACAGGGACCGAGCTCCTACGAGCAGTACTTC
TRBD1 few TRBJ2-7 TRBV12-3/TRBV12-4 14 CASSFRQGAYEQYF TGTGCCAGCAGTTTTCGACAGGGGGCCTACGAGCAGTACTTC
- few TRBJ2-2 TRBV11-2 15 CASSLAVVPTGELFF TGTGCCAGCAGCCTGGCTGTAGTTCCGACCGGGGAGCTGTTTTTT
TRBD2 many TRBJ2-1 TRBV7-3 17 CASSLTSGTISTDEQFF TGTGCCAGCAGCCTAACTAGCGGGACCATTTCGACGGATGAGCAGTTCTTC
TRBD2 many TRBJ2-7 TRBV6-2/TRBV6-3 15 CASSYSQAGVYEQYF TGTGCCAGCAGTTACTCTCAAGCGGGAGTCTACGAGCAGTACTTC
- many TRBJ2-2 TRBV12-3/TRBV12-4 11 CASSLPGELFF TGTGCCAGCAGTTTACCTGGGGAGCTGTTTTTT
- - TRBJ1-5 TRBV11-2 14 CASSFDGSNQPQHF TGTGCCAGCAGCTTCGACGGGAGCAATCAGCCCCAGCATTTT
- - TRBJ1-3 TRBV6-1 14 CASSPGLIGNTIYF TGTGCCAGCAGCCCCGGACTGATTGGAAACACCATATATTTT
TRBD2 - TRBJ2-1 TRBV10-3 15 CAISGVAGGVSEQFF TGTGCCATCAGTGGAGTAGCGGGAGGAGTCAGTGAGCAGTTCTTC
- many TRBJ2-1 TRBV20-1 18 CSADRANLILSSYNEQFF TGCAGTGCTGATAGGGCCAATTTAATCCTAAGCTCCTACAATGAGCAGTTCTTC
- many TRBJ2-1 TRBV29-1 13 CSVEPGSYNEQFF TGCAGCGTTGAACCGGGGTCCTACAATGAGCAGTTCTTC